This T cell receptor beta chain came from a study of cytomegalovirus exposure and HLA in healthy donors. Study-wide results and limits: By HLA locus, TCR association rates varied in a later analysis, with DRB1 showing the most and HLA-C the fewest. V- and J-gene trimming of TCR beta was linked (in a later analysis) to a missense DCLRE1C variant.

The germline V and J ends were trimmed by 1 base and 4 bases, with 13 bases remaining between them. CDR1 SGHAT and CDR2 FQNNGV come from the germline V gene. The CDR3 runs to 15 residues. In the PCR, 60 Vbeta and 13 Jbeta primers were used. In the authors' methods: Some 80 million unique TCR beta chains, roughly 10 million shared, were counted in a later analysis. Only in-frame clones appear in the TCRdb table, and some are missing; sequencing was by immunoSEQ multiplex PCR. V, J and clone size derive from that table, while D and trimming were established from the DNA sequence. The table shows 250,000 to 350,000 clones, with roughly 90% occurring only once. At sampling all donors were nominally healthy, likely with unrecorded immune exposures. Details on this clone: The antigen is not known.

V usage is TRBV11-2 and J usage is TRBJ1-1; no clear D. This sequence was found in a woman younger than 30 in good health and CMV-seronegative. The sequencing sample was made of PBMCs. Here the CDR3 reads CASSLVPGMGTEAFF. CDR3 nucleotide sequence: TGTGCCAGCAGCTTAGTGCCGGGAATGGGCACTGAAGCTTTCTTT.